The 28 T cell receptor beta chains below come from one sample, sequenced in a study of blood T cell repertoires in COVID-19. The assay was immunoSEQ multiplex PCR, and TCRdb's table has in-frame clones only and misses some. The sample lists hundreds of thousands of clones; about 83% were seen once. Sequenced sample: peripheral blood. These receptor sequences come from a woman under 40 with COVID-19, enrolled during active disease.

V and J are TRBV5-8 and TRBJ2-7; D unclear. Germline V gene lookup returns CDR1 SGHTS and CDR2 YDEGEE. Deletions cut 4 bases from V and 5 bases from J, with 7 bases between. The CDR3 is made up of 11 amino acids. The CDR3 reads CASSPSNEQYF. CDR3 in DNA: TGTGCCAGCAGCCCGAGTAACGAGCAGTACTTC.

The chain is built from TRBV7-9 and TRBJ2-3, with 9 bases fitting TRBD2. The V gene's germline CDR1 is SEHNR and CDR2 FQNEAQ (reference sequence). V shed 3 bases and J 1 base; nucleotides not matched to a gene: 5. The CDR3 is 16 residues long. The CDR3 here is CASSFSSGVGTDTQYF. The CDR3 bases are TGTGCCAGCAGCTTTTCTAGCGGGGTCGGCACAGATACGCAGTATTTT.

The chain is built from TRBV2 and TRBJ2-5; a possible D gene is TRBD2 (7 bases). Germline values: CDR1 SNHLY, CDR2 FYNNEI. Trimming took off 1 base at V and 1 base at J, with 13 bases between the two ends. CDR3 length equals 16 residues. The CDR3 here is CASSEDGGGSQETQYF. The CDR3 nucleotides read TGTGCCAGCAGTGAAGATGGGGGGGGCAGCCAAGAGACCCAGTACTTC.

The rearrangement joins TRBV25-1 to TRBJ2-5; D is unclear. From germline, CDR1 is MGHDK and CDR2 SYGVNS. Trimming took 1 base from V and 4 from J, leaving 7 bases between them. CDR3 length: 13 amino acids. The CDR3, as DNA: TGTGCCAGCAGTGAATCGGGTGGAGAGACCCAGTACTTC. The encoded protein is CASSESGGETQYF.

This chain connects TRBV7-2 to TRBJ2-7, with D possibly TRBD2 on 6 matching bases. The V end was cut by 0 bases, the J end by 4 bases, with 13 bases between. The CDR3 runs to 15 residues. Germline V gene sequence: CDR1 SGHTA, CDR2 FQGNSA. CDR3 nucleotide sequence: TGTGCCAGCAGCTTAGCAGGGCGGGGAGCTTACGAGCAGTACTTC. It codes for CASSLAGRGAYEQYF. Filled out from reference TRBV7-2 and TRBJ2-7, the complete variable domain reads GAGVSQSPSNKVTEKGKDVELRCDPISGHTALYWYRQSLGQGLEFLIYFQGNSAPDKSGLPSDRFSAERTGGSVSTLTIQRTQQEDSAVYLCASSLAGRGAYEQYFGPGTRLTVT.

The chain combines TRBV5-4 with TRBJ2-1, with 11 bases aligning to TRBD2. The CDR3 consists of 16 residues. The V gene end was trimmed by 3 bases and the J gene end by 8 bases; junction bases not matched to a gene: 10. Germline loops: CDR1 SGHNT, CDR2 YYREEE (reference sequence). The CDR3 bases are TGTGCCAGCAGCTCAAGGGTAGCGGGAGGGCCGGATGAGCAGTTCTTC. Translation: CASSSRVAGGPDEQFF.

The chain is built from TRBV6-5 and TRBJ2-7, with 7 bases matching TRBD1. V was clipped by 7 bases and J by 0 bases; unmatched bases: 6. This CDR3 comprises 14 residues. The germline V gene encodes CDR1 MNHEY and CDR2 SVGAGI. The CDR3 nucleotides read TGTGCCAGCAATCTTGACAGGGCCTCCTACGAGCAGTACTTC. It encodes CASNLDRASYEQYF.

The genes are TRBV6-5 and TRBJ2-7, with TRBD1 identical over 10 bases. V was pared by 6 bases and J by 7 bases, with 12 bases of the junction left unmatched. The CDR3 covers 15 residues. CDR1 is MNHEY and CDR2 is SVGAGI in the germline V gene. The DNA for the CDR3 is TGTGCCAGCAGGGGAACGGGACAGGGGTGGGTGGAGCAGTACTTC. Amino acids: CASRGTGQGWVEQYF.

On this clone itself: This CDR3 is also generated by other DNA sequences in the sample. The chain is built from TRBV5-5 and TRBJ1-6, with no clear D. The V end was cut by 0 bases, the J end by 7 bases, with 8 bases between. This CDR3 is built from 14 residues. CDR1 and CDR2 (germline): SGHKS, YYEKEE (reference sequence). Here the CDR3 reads CASSLGAENSPLHF. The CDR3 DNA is TGTGCCAGCAGCTTGGGGGCAGAAAATTCACCCCTCCACTTT.

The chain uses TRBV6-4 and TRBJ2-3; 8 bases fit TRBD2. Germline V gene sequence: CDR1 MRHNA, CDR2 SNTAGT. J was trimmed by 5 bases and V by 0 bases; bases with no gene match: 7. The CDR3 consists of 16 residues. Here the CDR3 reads CASSDSMGAGGDTQYF. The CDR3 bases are TGTGCCAGCAGTGACTCGATGGGCGCGGGGGGAGATACGCAGTATTTT.

The CDR3 region is CASSHLTQGTYEQYF. CDR3 DNA: TGTGCCAGCAGCCACCTCACACAGGGTACCTACGAGCAGTACTTC. This sequence joins TRBV14 and TRBJ2-7; TRBD1 might be the D (6 bases). The V gene lost 3 bases and the J gene lost 2 bases, with 14 bases spanning the gap. Germline V CDR1 and CDR2: SGHDN, FVKESK. The CDR3 has 15 amino acids.

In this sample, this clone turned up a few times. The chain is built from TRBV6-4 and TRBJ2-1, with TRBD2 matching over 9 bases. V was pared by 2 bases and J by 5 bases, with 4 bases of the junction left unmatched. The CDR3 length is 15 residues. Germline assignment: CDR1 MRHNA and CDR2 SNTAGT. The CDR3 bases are TGTGCCAGCAGTGACGGCGGGAGGGAAAACAATGAGCAGTTCTTC. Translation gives CASSDGGRENNEQFF.

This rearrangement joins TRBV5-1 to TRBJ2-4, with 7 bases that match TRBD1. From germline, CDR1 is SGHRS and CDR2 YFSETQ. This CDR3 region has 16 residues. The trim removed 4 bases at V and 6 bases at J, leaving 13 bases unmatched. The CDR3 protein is CASSTETGLGTNIQYF. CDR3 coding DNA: TGCGCCAGCAGCACAGAGACAGGGCTGGGGACAAACATTCAGTACTTC.

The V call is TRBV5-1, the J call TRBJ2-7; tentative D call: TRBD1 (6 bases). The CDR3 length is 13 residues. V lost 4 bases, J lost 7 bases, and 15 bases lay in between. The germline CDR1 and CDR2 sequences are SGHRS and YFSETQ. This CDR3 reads CASSLRTASEQYF. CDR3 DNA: TGCGCCAGCAGCCTACGGACAGCATCAGAGCAGTACTTC.

In DNA, the CDR3 is TGTGCCAGCAGCTTATTACCACAGGGCGGGTATCAAGAGACCCAGTACTTC. Translating gives CASSLLPQGGYQETQYF. The chain employs TRBV7-8 and TRBJ2-5; perhaps TRBD1 as D (6 bases). Trimming removed 2 bases from V and 2 bases from J, with 18 bases in between. This CDR3 has 17 residues. Germline-derived CDR1 and CDR2 are SGHVS and FQNEAQ.

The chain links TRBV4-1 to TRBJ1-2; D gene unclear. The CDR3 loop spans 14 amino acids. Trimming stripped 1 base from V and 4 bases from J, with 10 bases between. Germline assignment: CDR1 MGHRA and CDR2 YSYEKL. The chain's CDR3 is CASSQVDASYGYTF. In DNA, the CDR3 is TGCGCCAGCAGCCAAGTCGATGCTAGCTATGGCTACACCTTC.

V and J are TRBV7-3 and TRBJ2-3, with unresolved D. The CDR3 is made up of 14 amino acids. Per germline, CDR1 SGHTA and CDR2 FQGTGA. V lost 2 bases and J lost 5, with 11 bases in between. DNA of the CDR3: TGTGCCAGCAGCTTAGGAGCACCAGAAGATACGCAGTATTTT. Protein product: CASSLGAPEDTQYF.

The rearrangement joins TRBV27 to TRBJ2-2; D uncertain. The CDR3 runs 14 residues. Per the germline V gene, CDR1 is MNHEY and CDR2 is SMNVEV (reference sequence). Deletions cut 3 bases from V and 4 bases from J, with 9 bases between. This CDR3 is CASSFLGSTGELFF. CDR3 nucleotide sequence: TGTGCCAGCAGTTTCCTAGGTTCCACCGGGGAGCTGTTTTTT.

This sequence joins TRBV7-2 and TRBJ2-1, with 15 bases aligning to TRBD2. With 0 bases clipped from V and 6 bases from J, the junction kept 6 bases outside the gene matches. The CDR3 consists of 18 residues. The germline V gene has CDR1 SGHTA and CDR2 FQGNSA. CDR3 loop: CASSLARTSGGAGNEQFF. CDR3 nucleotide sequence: TGTGCCAGCAGCTTAGCCAGGACTAGCGGGGGGGCGGGCAATGAGCAGTTCTTC. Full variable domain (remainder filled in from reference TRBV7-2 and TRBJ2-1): GAGVSQSPSNKVTEKGKDVELRCDPISGHTALYWYRQSLGQGLEFLIYFQGNSAPDKSGLPSDRFSAERTGGSVSTLTIQRTQQEDSAVYLCASSLARTSGGAGNEQFFGPGTRLTVL.

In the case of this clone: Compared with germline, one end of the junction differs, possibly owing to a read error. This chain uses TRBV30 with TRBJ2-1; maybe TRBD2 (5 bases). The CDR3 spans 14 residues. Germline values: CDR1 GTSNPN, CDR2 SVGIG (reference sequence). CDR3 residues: CAWSVSLAYIEQFF. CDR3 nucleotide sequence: TGTGCCTGGAGTGTATCTTTAGCGTACATTGAGCAGTTCTTC.

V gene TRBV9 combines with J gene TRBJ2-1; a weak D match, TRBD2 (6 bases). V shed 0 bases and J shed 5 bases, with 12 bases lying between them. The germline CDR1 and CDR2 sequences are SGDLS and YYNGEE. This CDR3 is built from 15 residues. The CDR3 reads CASSVGGGMNNEQFF. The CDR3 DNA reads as TGTGCCAGCAGCGTAGGTGGGGGGATGAACAATGAGCAGTTCTTC.

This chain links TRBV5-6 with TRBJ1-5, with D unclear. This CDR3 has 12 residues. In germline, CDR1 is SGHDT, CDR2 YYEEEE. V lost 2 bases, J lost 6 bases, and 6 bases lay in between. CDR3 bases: TGTGCCAGCAGCTTCGGGAGTCAGCCCCAGCATTTT. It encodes CASSFGSQPQHF.

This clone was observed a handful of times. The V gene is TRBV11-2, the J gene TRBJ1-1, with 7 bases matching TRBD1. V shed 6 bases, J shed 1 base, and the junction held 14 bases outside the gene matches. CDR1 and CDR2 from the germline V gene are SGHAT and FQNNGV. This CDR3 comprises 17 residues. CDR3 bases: TGTGCCAGCAGAATTGGGACTTGGGACAGAGAGAACACTGAAGCTTTCTTT. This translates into CASRIGTWDRENTEAFF.

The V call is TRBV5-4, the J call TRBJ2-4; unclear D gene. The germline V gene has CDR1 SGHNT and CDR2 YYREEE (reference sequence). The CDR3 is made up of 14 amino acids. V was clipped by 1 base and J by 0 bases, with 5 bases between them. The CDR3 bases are TGTGCCAGCAGCTTGTCGGTAGCCAAAAACATTCAGTACTTC. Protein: CASSLSVAKNIQYF.

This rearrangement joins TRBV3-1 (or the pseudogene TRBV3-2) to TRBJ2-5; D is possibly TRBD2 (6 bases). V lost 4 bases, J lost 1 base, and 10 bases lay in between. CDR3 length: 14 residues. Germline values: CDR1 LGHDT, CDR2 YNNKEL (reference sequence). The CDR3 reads CASSLDYGQETQYF. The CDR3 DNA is TGTGCCAGCAGCCTGGACTACGGCCAAGAGACCCAGTACTTC.

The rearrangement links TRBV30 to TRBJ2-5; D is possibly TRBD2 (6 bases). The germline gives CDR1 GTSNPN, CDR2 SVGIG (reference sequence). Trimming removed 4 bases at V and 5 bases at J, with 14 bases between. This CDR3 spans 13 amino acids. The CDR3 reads CAWKMRDRETQYF. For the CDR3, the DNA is TGTGCCTGGAAGATGCGGGATCGCGAGACCCAGTACTTC. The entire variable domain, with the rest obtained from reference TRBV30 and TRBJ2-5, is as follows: SQTIHQWPATLVQPVGSPLSLECTVEGTSNPNLYWYRQAAGRGLQLLFYSVGIGQISSEVPQNLSASRPQDRQFILSSKKLLLSDSGFYLCAWKMRDRETQYFGPGTRLLVL.

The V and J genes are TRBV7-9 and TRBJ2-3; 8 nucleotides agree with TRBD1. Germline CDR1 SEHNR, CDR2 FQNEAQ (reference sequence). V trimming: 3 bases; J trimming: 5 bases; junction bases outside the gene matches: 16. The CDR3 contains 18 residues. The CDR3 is CASSFLETDRGGGDTQYF. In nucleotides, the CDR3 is TGTGCCAGCAGCTTTCTCGAGACCGACAGGGGAGGAGGAGATACGCAGTATTTT.

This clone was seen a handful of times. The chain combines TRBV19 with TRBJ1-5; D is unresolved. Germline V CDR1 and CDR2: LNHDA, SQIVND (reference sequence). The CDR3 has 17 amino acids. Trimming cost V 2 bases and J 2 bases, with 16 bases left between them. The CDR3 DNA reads TGTGCCAGTAGTATAAATGCGCACCTCGGAGGCAATCAGCCCCAGCATTTT. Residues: CASSINAHLGGNQPQHF.